This T cell receptor (beta chain) was identified during a study of T-cell memory formation after mild COVID-19. Study at large: The two donors had largely donor-specific TCR clusters.

Study-level results: Several responding clones turned up in pre-infection memory, indicating that cross-reactive memory may have taken part. The second-wave clones peaking on day 37 were not confirmed as SARS-CoV-2-specific.

Each CDR3 protein gets one entry after TCRdb re-called the 5' RACE reads with MiXCR. The table includes about 130,000 distinct CDR3 sequences, about a sixth detected once. This clonotype was detected a few times. Antigen: not known. The junction had 6 bases not matched to a gene; V was cut back by 3 bases and J by 3 bases. The CDR3 loop spans 16 amino acids. Germline V CDR1 and CDR2: SEHNR, FQNEAQ (reference sequence). V gene TRBV7-9 combines with J gene TRBJ2-3; 10 nucleotides match TRBD1. The specimen was PBMCs or a T cell subset sorted from them (not recorded which). This TCR came from an adult woman who had mild COVID-19 (a few samples of this study predate the infection). Cell type and time point are not known. CDR3 nucleotides: TGTGCCAGCAGCTTCGGACAGGGGGGAAGGACAGATACGCAGTATTTT. It encodes CASSFGQGGRTDTQYF.